This T cell receptor (beta chain) was captured by sequencing in a study of T-cell memory formation after mild COVID-19. In its sample, this clonotype was seen a few times. TCRdb independently ran MiXCR on the 5' RACE reads; one entry per CDR3 protein. Of about 340,000 distinct CDR3 sequences listed, roughly 14% are singletons. V gave up 5 bases and J gave up 4 bases; unmatched junction bases: 7. The V gene's germline CDR1 is DFQATT and CDR2 SNEGSKA (reference sequence). This CDR3 has 14 amino acids. The clonotype originates from a man aged 18 to 29 who had mild COVID-19 (a few samples of this study predate the infection). Cell type and time point are not known. The source material was PBMCs or a T cell subset sorted from them (not recorded which). The chain joins TRBV20-1 to TRBJ2-3; 9 bases are shared with TRBD2. Here the CDR3 DNA reads TGCAGTGCTGAGGCGGGGGGGCCATCAGATACGCAGTATTTT. It codes for CSAEAGGPSDTQYF.